These T cell receptor beta chains were read from a single sample in a study of siplizumab effects on memory and regulatory T cells. Sequenced by immunoSEQ multiplex PCR; TCRdb stores in-frame clones only, minus some. The sample includes around 100,000 clones, approximately 92% of them seen just once. Specimen: CD4+ T cells sorted from blood. Source of these receptors: a human donor in good health. Both conserved end residues are part of each CDR3. The order of the fields is D gene, V gene, CDR3 protein. The D gene is left open where the match is weak.

d_call: TRBD1
v_call: TRBV19
cdr3_aa: CASSTPRTGSNEKLFF

d_call: .
v_call: TRBV15
cdr3_aa: CATSRGENGGYTF

d_call: .
v_call: TRBV21-1
cdr3_aa: CASSQGQASNQPQHF

d_call: .
v_call: TRBV18
cdr3_aa: CASSPGALYEQYF

d_call: .
v_call: TRBV7-6
cdr3_aa: CAITTGAKETQYF

d_call: .
v_call: TRBV7-2
cdr3_aa: CASSLESTAYEQYF

d_call: .
v_call: TRBV4-3
cdr3_aa: CASSQGWSNYGYTF

d_call: .
v_call: TRBV9
cdr3_aa: CASSSGTPNTEAFF

d_call: TRBD1
v_call: TRBV28
cdr3_aa: CASTNPWAGGSNQPQHF

d_call: .
v_call: TRBV7-3
cdr3_aa: CASKPDWNTGELFF

d_call: .
v_call: TRBV27
cdr3_aa: CASSFSDLQGTGELFF

d_call: .
v_call: TRBV13
cdr3_aa: CASSGSYEQYF

d_call: TRBD2
v_call: TRBV14
cdr3_aa: CASSFLAGGIYNEQFF

d_call: .
v_call: TRBV11-2
cdr3_aa: CASSLEEQARTETQYF

d_call: .
v_call: TRBV30
cdr3_aa: CAWSVPGNSPLHF

d_call: .
v_call: TRBV11-3
cdr3_aa: CASSLDGQSGAQYF

d_call: TRBD1
v_call: TRBV4-1
cdr3_aa: CASSQDVGQGGKNIQYF

d_call: .
v_call: TRBV6-1
cdr3_aa: CASSTLGVAFF

d_call: .
v_call: TRBV6-5
cdr3_aa: CASSYVGVPEKLFF

d_call: .
v_call: TRBV7-9
cdr3_aa: CASSEGLFNEQFF

d_call: .
v_call: TRBV4-1
cdr3_aa: CASSQSSYGDNEQFF

d_call: .
v_call: TRBV12-5
cdr3_aa: CASGLGGGEAFF

d_call: .
v_call: TRBV6-5
cdr3_aa: CASSYGGSLKTQYF

d_call: .
v_call: TRBV27
cdr3_aa: CASSSHPGGTDTQYF

d_call: .
v_call: TRBV15
cdr3_aa: CATSREYGVTYEQYF

d_call: .
v_call: TRBV27
cdr3_aa: CASSLHRDWWYGYTF

d_call: .
v_call: TRBV5-1
cdr3_aa: CASSLGRGPQETQYF

d_call: .
v_call: TRBV7-8
cdr3_aa: CASSLADRAITGELFF

d_call: .
v_call: TRBV7-6
cdr3_aa: CASSRGSPPDTQYF

d_call: .
v_call: TRBV7-8
cdr3_aa: CASSFPIGGMNTEAFF

d_call: TRBD1
v_call: TRBV30
cdr3_aa: CAWKKGSGGGNTIYF

d_call: .
v_call: TRBV6-5
cdr3_aa: CASSPDGRGNTIYF

d_call: .
v_call: TRBV5-4
cdr3_aa: CASSLGVPPLHF

d_call: .
v_call: TRBV5-8
cdr3_aa: CASTRTGTPYEQYF

d_call: TRBD2
v_call: TRBV7-2
cdr3_aa: CASSPTGGRVGELFF

d_call: .
v_call: TRBV19
cdr3_aa: CASSTPKEVGDYGYTF

d_call: .
v_call: TRBV2
cdr3_aa: CASSERGGEQFF

d_call: .
v_call: TRBV6-5
cdr3_aa: CASSTGGGAFF

d_call: .
v_call: TRBV6-1
cdr3_aa: CASSAGTTNQPQHF

d_call: .
v_call: TRBV5-1
cdr3_aa: CASSLEFGGEGYTF

d_call: .
v_call: TRBV9
cdr3_aa: CASTAGVINTGELFF

d_call: .
v_call: TRBV7-3
cdr3_aa: CASSLMGSSYEQYF

d_call: TRBD1
v_call: TRBV27
cdr3_aa: CASSQRQGQNSPLHF

d_call: .
v_call: TRBV11-2
cdr3_aa: CASSPRAVEAFF

d_call: .
v_call: TRBV2
cdr3_aa: CASSLGMNTEAFF